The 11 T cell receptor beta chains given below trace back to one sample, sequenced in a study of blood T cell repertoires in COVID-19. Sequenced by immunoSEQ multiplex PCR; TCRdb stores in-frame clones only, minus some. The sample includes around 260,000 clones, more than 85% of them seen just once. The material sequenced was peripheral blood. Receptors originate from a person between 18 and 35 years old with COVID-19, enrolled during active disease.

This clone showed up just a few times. Written as DNA, the CDR3 is TGTGCCAGCAACCTTGAGGGGAGGGCTCTGGATACGCAGTATTTT. Amino acids: CASNLEGRALDTQYF. This rearrangement joins TRBV2 to TRBJ2-3, with 7 nucleotides matching TRBD2. The ends lost 7 bases at V and 6 bases at J; junction bases unmatched: 13. This CDR3 has 15 amino acids. CDR1 is SNHLY and CDR2 is FYNNEI in the germline V gene.

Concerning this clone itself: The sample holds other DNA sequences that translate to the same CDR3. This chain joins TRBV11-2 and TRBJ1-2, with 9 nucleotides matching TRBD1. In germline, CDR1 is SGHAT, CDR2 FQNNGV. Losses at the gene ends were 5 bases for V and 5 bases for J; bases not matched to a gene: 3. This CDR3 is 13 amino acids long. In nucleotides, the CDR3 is TGTGCCAGCAGCCTCGGGACAGGGTATGGCTACACCTTC. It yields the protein CASSLGTGYGYTF.

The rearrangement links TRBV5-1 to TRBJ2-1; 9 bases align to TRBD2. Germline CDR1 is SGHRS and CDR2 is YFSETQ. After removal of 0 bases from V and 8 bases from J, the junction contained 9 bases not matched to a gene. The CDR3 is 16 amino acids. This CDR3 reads CASSLAASGVGDEQFF. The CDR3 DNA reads TGCGCCAGCAGCTTGGCCGCTAGCGGGGTGGGGGATGAGCAGTTCTTC. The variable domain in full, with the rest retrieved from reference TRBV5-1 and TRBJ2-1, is KAGVTQTPRYLIKTRGQQVTLSCSPISGHRSVSWYQQTPGQGLQFLFEYFSETQRNKGNFPGRFSGRQFSNSRSEMNVSTLELGDSALYLCASSLAASGVGDEQFFGPGTRLTVL.

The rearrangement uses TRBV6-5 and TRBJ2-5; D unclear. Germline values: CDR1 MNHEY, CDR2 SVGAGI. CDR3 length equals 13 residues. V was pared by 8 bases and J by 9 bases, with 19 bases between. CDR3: CASGQVREDPQYF. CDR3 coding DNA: TGTGCCAGCGGGCAGGTACGAGAAGACCCCCAGTACTTC.

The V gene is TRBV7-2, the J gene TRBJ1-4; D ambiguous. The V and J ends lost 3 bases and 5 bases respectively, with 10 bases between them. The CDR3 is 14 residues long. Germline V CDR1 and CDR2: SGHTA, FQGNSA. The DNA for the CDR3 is TGTGCCAGCAGCTTTTCGGGAGGCAATGAAAAACTGTTTTTT. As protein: CASSFSGGNEKLFF.

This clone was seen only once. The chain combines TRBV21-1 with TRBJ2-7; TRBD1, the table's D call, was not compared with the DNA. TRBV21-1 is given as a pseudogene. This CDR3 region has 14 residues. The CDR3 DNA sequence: TGTGCCAGCAGCAAAGGGCACAGCTCCTACGAGCAGTACTTC. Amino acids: CASSKGHSSYEQYF.

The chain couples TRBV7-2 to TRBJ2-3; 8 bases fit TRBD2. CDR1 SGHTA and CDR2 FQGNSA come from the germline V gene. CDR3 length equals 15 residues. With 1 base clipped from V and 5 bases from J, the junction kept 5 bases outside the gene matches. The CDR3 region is CASSLGGLEGDTQYF. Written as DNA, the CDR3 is TGTGCCAGCAGCTTAGGGGGACTAGAGGGAGATACGCAGTATTTT. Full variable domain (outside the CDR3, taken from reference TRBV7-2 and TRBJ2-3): GAGVSQSPSNKVTEKGKDVELRCDPISGHTALYWYRQSLGQGLEFLIYFQGNSAPDKSGLPSDRFSAERTGGSVSTLTIQRTQQEDSAVYLCASSLGGLEGDTQYFGPGTRLTVL.

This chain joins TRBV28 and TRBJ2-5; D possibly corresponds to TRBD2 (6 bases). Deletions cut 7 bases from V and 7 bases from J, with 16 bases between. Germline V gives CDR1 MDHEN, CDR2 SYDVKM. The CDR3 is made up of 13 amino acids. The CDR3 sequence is CASTGPPGVTQYF. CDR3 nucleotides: TGTGCCAGCACCGGGCCTCCGGGGGTGACCCAGTACTTC.

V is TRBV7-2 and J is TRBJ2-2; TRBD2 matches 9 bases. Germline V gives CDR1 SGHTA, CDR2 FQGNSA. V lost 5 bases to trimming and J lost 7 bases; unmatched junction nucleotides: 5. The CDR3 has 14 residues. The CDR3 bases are TGTGCCAGCAGCATGGCGGGAGGGGTCGGGGAGCTGTTTTTT. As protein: CASSMAGGVGELFF. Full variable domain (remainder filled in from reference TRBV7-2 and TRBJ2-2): GAGVSQSPSNKVTEKGKDVELRCDPISGHTALYWYRQSLGQGLEFLIYFQGNSAPDKSGLPSDRFSAERTGGSVSTLTIQRTQQEDSAVYLCASSMAGGVGELFFGEGSRLTVL.

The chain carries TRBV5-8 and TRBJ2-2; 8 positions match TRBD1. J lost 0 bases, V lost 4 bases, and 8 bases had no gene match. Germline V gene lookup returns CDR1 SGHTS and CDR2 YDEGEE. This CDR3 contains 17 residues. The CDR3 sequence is CASSDRWGQANTGELFF. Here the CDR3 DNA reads TGTGCCAGCAGCGACCGTTGGGGACAGGCGAACACCGGGGAGCTGTTTTTT.

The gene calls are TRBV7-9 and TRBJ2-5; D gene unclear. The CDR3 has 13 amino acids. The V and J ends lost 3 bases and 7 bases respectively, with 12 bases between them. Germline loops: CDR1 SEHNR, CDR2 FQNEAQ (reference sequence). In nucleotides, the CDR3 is TGTGCCAGCAGCTTTAATCCCGAGTCGACCCAGTACTTC. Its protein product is CASSFNPESTQYF.